The source of this TCR beta chain is a study of human thymus T cells. Regarding the study as a whole: Thymic repertoires overlap heavily among unrelated individuals, related research has reported. Across thymic and blood repertoires, the usage of V and J genes appeared to be biased.

Sequencing was performed with immunoSEQ multiplex PCR; in TCRdb, only in-frame clones are kept and a portion is missing. The data hold 75,000 to 90,000 clones, with 90% to 97% observed a single time. Corrective cardiac surgery supplied the resected thymus tissue. Donors were healthy Finnish infants having corrective surgery for congenital heart defects. Germline CDR1 is GTSNPN and CDR2 is SVGIG (reference sequence). The CDR3 sequence is 16 residues long. V lost 1 base and J lost 3; bases outside the gene matches: 7. To note about this clone: Its cognate antigen is unknown.

The chain links TRBV30 to TRBJ2-2, with TRBD1 identical over 8 bases. The sample comprised thymus tissue. This receptor was obtained from a boy under three years old with a congenital heart defect but otherwise immunologically healthy. CDR3 nucleotides: TGTGCCTGGAGTGCAAAGACAGGGGCGTACACCGGGGAGCTGTTTTTT. Its protein product is CAWSAKTGAYTGELFF.